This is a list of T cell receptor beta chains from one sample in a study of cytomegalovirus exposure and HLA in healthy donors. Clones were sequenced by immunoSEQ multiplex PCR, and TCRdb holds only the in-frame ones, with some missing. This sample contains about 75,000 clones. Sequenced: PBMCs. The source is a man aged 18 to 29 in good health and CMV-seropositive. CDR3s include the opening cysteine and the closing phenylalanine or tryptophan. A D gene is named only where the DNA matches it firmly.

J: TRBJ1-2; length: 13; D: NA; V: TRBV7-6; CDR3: CASSLAPSGGYTF; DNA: TGTGCCAGCAGCTTAGCCCCATCGGGTGGCTACACCTTC
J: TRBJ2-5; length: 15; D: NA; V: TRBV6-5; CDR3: CASSSRRGSQETQYF; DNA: TGTGCCAGCAGTTCCCGAAGGGGGTCTCAAGAGACCCAGTACTTC
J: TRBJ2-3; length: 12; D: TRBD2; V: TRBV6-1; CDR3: CASTGGADTQYF; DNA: TGTGCCAGCACGGGGGGGGCAGATACGCAGTATTTT
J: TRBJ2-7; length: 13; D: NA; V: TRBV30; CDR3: CAWSVGNSYEQYF; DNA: TGTGCCTGGAGTGTGGGCAACTCCTACGAGCAGTACTTC
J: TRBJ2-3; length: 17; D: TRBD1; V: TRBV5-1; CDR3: CASSPRRGQVSTDTQYF; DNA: TGCGCCAGCAGCCCCCGAAGGGGACAGGTCAGCACAGATACGCAGTATTTT
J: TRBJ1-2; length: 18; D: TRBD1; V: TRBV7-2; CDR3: CASSSGTGQVHGNYGYTF; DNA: TGTGCCAGCAGCTCAGGGACGGGACAGGTCCATGGTAACTATGGCTACACCTTC
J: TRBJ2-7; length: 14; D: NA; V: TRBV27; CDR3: CASSLGGAVGEQYF; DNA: TGTGCCAGCAGTTTAGGAGGGGCGGTCGGCGAGCAGTACTTC
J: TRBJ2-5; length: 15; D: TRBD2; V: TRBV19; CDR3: CASSTLAGRGETQYF; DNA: TGTGCCAGTAGTACATTAGCGGGGCGCGGGGAGACCCAGTACTTC
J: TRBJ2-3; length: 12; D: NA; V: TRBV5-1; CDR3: CASSPERDTQYF; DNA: TGCGCCAGCAGCCCCGAGAGAGATACGCAGTATTTT
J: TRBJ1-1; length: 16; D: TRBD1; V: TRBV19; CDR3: CASSPRKQGQNTEAFF; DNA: TGTGCCAGTAGTCCGCGTAAACAGGGGCAGAACACTGAAGCTTTCTTT
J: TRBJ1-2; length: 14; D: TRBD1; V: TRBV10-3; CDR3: CAISDQGANYGYTF; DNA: TGTGCCATCAGTGATCAGGGGGCTAACTATGGCTACACCTTC
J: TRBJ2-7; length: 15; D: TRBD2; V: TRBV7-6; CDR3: CASSLFSGSTYEQYF; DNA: TGTGCCAGCAGCTTATTTAGCGGGTCGACCTACGAGCAGTACTTC
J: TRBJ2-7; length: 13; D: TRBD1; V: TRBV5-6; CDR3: CASSEQGVYEQYF; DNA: TGTGCCAGCAGTGAACAGGGGGTCTACGAGCAGTACTTC
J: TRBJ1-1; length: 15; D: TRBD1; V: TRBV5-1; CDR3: CASSSPDRGGTEAFF; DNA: TGCGCCAGCAGCTCCCCGGACAGGGGCGGCACTGAAGCTTTCTTT
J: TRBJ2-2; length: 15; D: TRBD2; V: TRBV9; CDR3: CASISGTSDTGELFF; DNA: TGTGCCAGCATAAGCGGGACTAGCGACACCGGGGAGCTGTTTTTT
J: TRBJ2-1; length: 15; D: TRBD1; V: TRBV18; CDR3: CASSPPGQGGGEQFF; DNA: TGTGCCAGCTCACCTCCGGGACAGGGAGGAGGTGAGCAGTTCTTC